This T cell receptor beta chain was captured in a study of blood T cell repertoires in COVID-19. Across the whole study: COVID-19 samples, acute and convalescent, were from the United States, Italy and Spain.

This clone was observed once. This CDR3 contains 19 residues. The germline CDR1 and CDR2 sequences are SGHTA and FQGNSA. V lost 6 bases and J lost 2; bases outside the gene matches: 15. In the study's own analysis: Scientists estimated how many nucleated cells there were by amplifying reference gene primers. Repertoires were generated with immunoSEQ multiplex PCR, while TCRdb's copy carries only in-frame clones and drops some. V and J calls and clone size are given by that table; D and trimming were obtained from the DNA. Here the sample spans about 120,000 clones, roughly 85% being singletons. The sequence came from a human donor in a cohort sampled during active COVID-19. The chain couples TRBV7-2 to TRBJ2-3, with 12 bases matching TRBD2. Input material: peripheral blood. The CDR3 region is CASSLTSGGYIRNTDTQYF. CDR3 bases: TGTGCCAGCAGTCTGACTAGCGGGGGCTACATTAGGAACACAGATACGCAGTATTTT.